Listed here is a single T cell receptor (beta chain). The data originate from a study of early T cells in non-severe SARS-CoV-2 infection. Study summary: Bulk RNA isolated from unsorted whole blood underwent sequencing; chains were not paired.

CDR3 length: 17 residues. In germline, CDR1 is DFQATT, CDR2 SNEGSKA (reference sequence). J lost 2 bases, V lost 6 bases, and 16 bases had no gene match. Individual cDNA molecules received unique molecular identifiers. TCRdb independently ran MiXCR on the 5' RACE reads; one entry per CDR3 protein. The table records some 70,000 distinct CDR3 sequences, 9% to 15% of them present only once. V gene TRBV20-1 combines with J gene TRBJ2-3, with TRBD1 identical over 8 bases. The TCR was taken from an adult who was a healthcare worker with PCR-confirmed SARS-CoV-2 infection or an uninfected control (not recorded which). The sample was whole blood. The CDR3 DNA is TGCAGTGCCATGTATCCCTCCGGGCAGGGGGCCACAGATACGCAGTATTTT. This gives the protein CSAMYPSGQGATDTQYF.